The 13 T cell receptor beta chains reported below all come from one sample, sequenced in a study of lymphopenia after photon versus proton radiotherapy. Sequencing used immunoSEQ multiplex PCR; TCRdb keeps in-frame clones, though not all of them. The table lists about 50,000 clones, around four fifths of them singletons. This sample comprised peripheral blood, obtained from a patient treated with photon-based radiotherapy. The receptors come from a man aged 45 to 65 with gastric cancer.

Turning to this clone: Additional DNA sequences in this sample encode the identical CDR3. The genes are TRBV18 and TRBJ2-5; D call uncertain. The V end lost 0 bases, the J end lost 1 base, and 6 bases lay between the germline ends. The CDR3 covers 14 residues. The V gene's germline CDR1 is KGHSH and CDR2 LQKENI. The CDR3 protein is CASSPPNSQETQYF. As DNA, the CDR3 is TGTGCCAGCTCACCACCGAACAGCCAAGAGACCCAGTACTTC. The whole variable domain, filled in from reference TRBV18 and TRBJ2-5, reads NAGVMQNPRHLVRRRGQEARLRCSPMKGHSHVYWYRQLPEEGLKFMVYLQKENIIDESGMPKERFSAEFPKEGPSILRIQQVVRGDSAAYFCASSPPNSQETQYFGPGTRLLVL.

This chain uses TRBV5-4 with TRBJ2-7; TRBD1 aligns across 9 bases. V lost 4 bases and J lost 0; bases outside the gene matches: 2. This CDR3 spans 14 amino acids. The V gene's germline CDR1 is SGHNT and CDR2 YYREEE (reference sequence). This chain's CDR3 is CASSVTGGSYEQYF. The DNA for the CDR3 is TGTGCCAGCAGCGTGACAGGGGGCTCCTACGAGCAGTACTTC.

The V call is TRBV29-1, the J call TRBJ1-2; no reliable D call. This CDR3 has 14 amino acids. V lost 0 bases to trimming and J lost 1 base, with 9 bases between them. Per the germline V gene, CDR1 is SQVTM and CDR2 is ANQGSEA. The CDR3 here is CSVEDNLINYGYTF. The CDR3 DNA reads as TGCAGCGTTGAAGATAACCTTATTAACTATGGCTACACCTTC.

This chain uses TRBV19 with TRBJ2-2, with D unclear. This CDR3 is 14 amino acids long. In germline, CDR1 is LNHDA, CDR2 SQIVND (reference sequence). Trimming cost V 4 bases and J 6 bases, with 12 bases left between them. The DNA for the CDR3 is TGTGCCAGTAGTAAGGTTAAAGAGGCCGGGGAGCTGTTTTTT. It translates to CASSKVKEAGELFF.

The chain links TRBV29-1 to TRBJ2-3; 8 bases agree with TRBD1. The V gene's germline CDR1 is SQVTM and CDR2 ANQGSEA. The CDR3 covers 11 residues. Trimming took 6 bases from V and 5 from J; bases not matched to a gene: 1. CDR3 bases: TGCAGCGTGGGGACAGGAGATACGCAGTATTTT. As protein: CSVGTGDTQYF.

A single count supports this clone. The rearrangement uses TRBV5-5 and TRBJ1-5; D remains unclear. CDR1 SGHKS and CDR2 YYEKEE come from the germline V gene (reference sequence). The CDR3 extends over 15 amino acids. Trimming stripped 4 bases from V and 1 base from J, with 12 bases between. The CDR3 region has the DNA TGTGCCAGCAGCCTGCGCGGGTTGAGCAATCAGCCCCAGCATTTT. Amino acids: CASSLRGLSNQPQHF.

The CDR3 sequence: CASSLGGAGNTIYF. In DNA form, the CDR3 reads TGTGCCAGCAGCTTAGGGGGCGCAGGAAACACCATATATTTT. This rearrangement joins TRBV11-2 to TRBJ1-3, with D possibly matching TRBD1 (5 bases). The length of the CDR3 is 14 residues. CDR1 and CDR2 from the germline V gene are SGHAT and FQNNGV. V lost 1 base, J lost 4 bases, and 8 bases lay in between.

A few counts support this clone. Compared with germline, one end of the junction differs, possibly owing to a read error. This chain links TRBV19 with TRBJ2-3, with TRBD2 matching 12 bases. CDR3 length: 16 amino acids. Looked up from germline, CDR1 is LNHDA and CDR2 is SQIVND (reference sequence). This chain's CDR3 is CARSNGLAGRTDTQYF. The DNA for the CDR3 is TGTGCCAGGAGTAACGGACTAGCGGGACGCACAGATACGCAGTATTTT.

This chain links TRBV5-4 with TRBJ2-2; tentatively, D is TRBD2 (5 bases). Deletions cut 0 bases from V and 4 bases from J, with 10 bases between. The CDR3 is made up of 15 amino acids. Germline CDR1 reads SGHNT; CDR2 reads YYREEE (reference sequence). The CDR3 DNA reads as TGTGCCAGCAGCTTGGCGGGGTCGGTCACCGGGGAGCTGTTTTTT. Translation gives CASSLAGSVTGELFF.

The chain links TRBV9 to TRBJ2-6; D remains unclear. Germline CDR1 reads SGDLS; CDR2 reads YYNGEE. The CDR3 covers 14 residues. V lost 0 bases to trimming and J lost 2 bases, with 3 bases between them. CDR3 amino acids: CASSVEPGANVLTF. As DNA, the CDR3 is TGTGCCAGCAGCGTAGAACCTGGGGCCAACGTCCTGACTTTC.

The chain recombines TRBV30 with TRBJ2-7, with a weak D call TRBD2 (6 bases). The V and J ends lost 1 base and 1 base respectively, with 8 bases between them. The CDR3 extends over 13 amino acids. Germline values: CDR1 GTSNPN, CDR2 SVGIG (reference sequence). The CDR3 is CAWSAGTSYEQYF. CDR3 sequence (DNA): TGTGCCTGGAGTGCCGGGACTTCCTACGAGCAGTACTTC.

The V and J genes are TRBV29-1 and TRBJ2-3; 8 positions match TRBD2. The CDR3 length is 15 residues. J gave up 2 bases and V 3 bases, and 7 bases lay outside the gene matches. The germline V gene encodes CDR1 SQVTM and CDR2 ANQGSEA. CDR3 sequence reads: CSVEVAGYLTDTQYF. CDR3 nucleotides: TGCAGCGTTGAGGTAGCGGGGTACCTCACAGATACGCAGTATTTT.

In this sample, this clone turned up a few times. The chain uses TRBV29-1 and TRBJ2-3; 12 bases agree with TRBD2. CDR3 length equals 15 residues. V lost 5 bases to trimming and J lost 5 bases; unmatched junction nucleotides: 8. Germline V gene lookup returns CDR1 SQVTM and CDR2 ANQGSEA. This chain's CDR3 is CSVRRTSGIQDTQYF. CDR3 coding DNA: TGCAGCGTTCGACGGACTAGCGGGATACAAGATACGCAGTATTTT.